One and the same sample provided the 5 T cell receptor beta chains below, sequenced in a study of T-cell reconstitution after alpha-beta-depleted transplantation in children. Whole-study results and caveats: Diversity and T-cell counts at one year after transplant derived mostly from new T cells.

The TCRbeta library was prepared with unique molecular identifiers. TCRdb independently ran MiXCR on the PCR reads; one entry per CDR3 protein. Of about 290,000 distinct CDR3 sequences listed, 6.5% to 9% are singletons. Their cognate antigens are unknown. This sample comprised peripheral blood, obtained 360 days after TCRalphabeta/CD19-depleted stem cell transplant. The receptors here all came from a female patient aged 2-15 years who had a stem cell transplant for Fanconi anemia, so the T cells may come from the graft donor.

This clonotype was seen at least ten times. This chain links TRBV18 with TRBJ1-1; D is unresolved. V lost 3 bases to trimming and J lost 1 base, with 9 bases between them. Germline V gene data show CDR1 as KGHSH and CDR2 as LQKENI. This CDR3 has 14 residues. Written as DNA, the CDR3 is TGTGCCAGCTCACCGCTCGGAGGGAACACTGAAGCTTTCTTT. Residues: CASSPLGGNTEAFF.

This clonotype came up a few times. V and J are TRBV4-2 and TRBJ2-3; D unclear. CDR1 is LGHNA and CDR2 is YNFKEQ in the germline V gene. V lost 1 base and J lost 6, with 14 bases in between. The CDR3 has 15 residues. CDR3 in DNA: TGTGCCAGCAGCCAAGTAGGCGTCGGAAAGGATACGCAGTATTTT. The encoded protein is CASSQVGVGKDTQYF.

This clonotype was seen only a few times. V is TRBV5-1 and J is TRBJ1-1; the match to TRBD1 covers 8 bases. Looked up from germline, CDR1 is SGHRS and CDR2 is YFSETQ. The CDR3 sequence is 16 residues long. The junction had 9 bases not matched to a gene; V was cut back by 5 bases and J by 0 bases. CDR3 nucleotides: TGCGCCAGCAGACGGACAGGGCTATCCTTGAACACTGAAGCTTTCTTT. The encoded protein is CASRRTGLSLNTEAFF.

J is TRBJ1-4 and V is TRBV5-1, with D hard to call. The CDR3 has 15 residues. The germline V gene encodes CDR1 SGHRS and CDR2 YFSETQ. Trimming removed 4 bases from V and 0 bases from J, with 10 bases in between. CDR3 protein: CASSPSRTTNEKLFF. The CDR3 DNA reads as TGCGCCAGCAGCCCCTCTCGCACAACTAATGAAAAACTGTTTTTT.

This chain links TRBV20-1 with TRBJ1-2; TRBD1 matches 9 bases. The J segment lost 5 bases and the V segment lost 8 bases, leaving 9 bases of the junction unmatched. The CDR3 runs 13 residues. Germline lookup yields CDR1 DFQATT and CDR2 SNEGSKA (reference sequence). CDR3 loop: CSTRDREGYGYTF. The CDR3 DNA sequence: TGCAGTACCCGGGACAGGGAGGGGTATGGCTACACCTTC.